This record looks at one TCR beta chain sequence and its context. The record originates from a study of blood T cell repertoires in COVID-19. Using immunoSEQ multiplex PCR, the repertoire was profiled, and TCRdb retains in-frame clones only, with some absent. This sample has about 120,000 clones; more than 70% occur once, and the top ten carry about 1%. Trimming took 6 bases from V and 6 from J, leaving 9 bases between them. Germline CDR1 is MDHEN and CDR2 is SYDVKM. CDR3 length: 12 residues. The sequencing sample was made of peripheral blood. The TCR comes from a woman of 80 years or more with acute or convalescent COVID-19. The chain links TRBV28 to TRBJ1-5, with D possibly matching TRBD1 (6 bases). CDR3 in amino acids: CASSLQGQPQHF. DNA of the CDR3: TGTGCCAGCAGCCTACAGGGTCAGCCCCAGCATTTT.